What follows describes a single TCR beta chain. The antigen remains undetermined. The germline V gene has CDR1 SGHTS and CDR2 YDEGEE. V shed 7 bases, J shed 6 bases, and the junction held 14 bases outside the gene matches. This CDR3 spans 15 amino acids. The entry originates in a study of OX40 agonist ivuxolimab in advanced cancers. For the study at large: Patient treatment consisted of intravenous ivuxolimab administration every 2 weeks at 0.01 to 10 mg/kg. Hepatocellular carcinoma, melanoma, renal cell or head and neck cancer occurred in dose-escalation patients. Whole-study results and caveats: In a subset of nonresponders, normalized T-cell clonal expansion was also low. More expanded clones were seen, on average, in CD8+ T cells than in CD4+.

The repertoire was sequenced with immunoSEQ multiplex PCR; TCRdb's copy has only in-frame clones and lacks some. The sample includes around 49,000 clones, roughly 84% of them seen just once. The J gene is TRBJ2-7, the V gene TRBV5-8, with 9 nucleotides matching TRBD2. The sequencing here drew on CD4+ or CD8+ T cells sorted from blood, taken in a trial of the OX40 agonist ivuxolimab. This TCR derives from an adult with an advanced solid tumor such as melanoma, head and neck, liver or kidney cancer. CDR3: CASYPGGLASFEQYF. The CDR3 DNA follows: TGTGCCAGCTATCCCGGGGGACTAGCTTCTTTCGAGCAGTACTTC. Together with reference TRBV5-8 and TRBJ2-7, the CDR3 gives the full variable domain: EAGVTQSPTHLIKTRGQQATLRCSPISGHTSVYWYQQALGLGLQFLLWYDEGEERNRGNFPPRFSGRQFPNYSSELNVNALELEDSALYLCASYPGGLASFEQYFGPGTRLTVT.